Listed below are T cell receptor beta chains from one sample, sequenced in a study of blood T cell repertoires in COVID-19. The method was immunoSEQ multiplex PCR; TCRdb's version includes in-frame clones alone and lacks a portion of them. The sample records about 11,000 clones, roughly 81% being singletons. The sequencing sample was made of peripheral blood. The receptors derive from a man aged 45-60 years with active COVID-19. CDR3s include the opening cysteine and the closing phenylalanine or tryptophan. The D gene is left open where the match is weak. Expanded clones get a size class; other rows say once, few or many, or leave the size out.

j_call	d_call	v_call	clone_size	cdr3_aa	cdr3_nt
TRBJ2-7	.	TRBV24-1	.	CATSDWYREEQYF	TGTGCCACCAGTGATTGGTACAGGGAAGAGCAGTACTTC
TRBJ2-2	TRBD1	TRBV5-1	once	CASSSLMTGEHHGELFF	TGCGCCAGCAGCTCTTTGATGACAGGGGAACATCACGGGGAGCTGTTTTTT
TRBJ2-1	.	TRBV29-1	.	CSVDGSQGWESDEQFF	TGCAGCGTTGACGGCAGTCAGGGGTGGGAGTCCGATGAGCAGTTCTTC
TRBJ2-2	TRBD2	TRBV15	.	CATSGLAGTGELFF	TGTGCCACCAGCGGGCTAGCGGGAACCGGGGAGCTGTTTTTT
TRBJ2-7	.	TRBV21-1	.	CASSKAPLRLSSYEQYF	TGTGCCAGCAGCAAAGCGCCCCTACGCCTAAGCTCCTACGAGCAGTACTTC
TRBJ2-7	TRBD2	TRBV5-6	few	CASSPPGLAGGSTYEQYF	TGTGCCAGCAGCCCCCCGGGACTAGCGGGAGGGTCGACCTACGAGCAGTACTTC
TRBJ2-2	.	TRBV11-2	.	CASSFGSGELFF	TGTGCCAGCAGCTTCGGGTCCGGGGAGCTGTTTTTT
TRBJ2-2	TRBD1	TRBV7-8	.	CASSLALGQGAWELFF	TGTGCCAGCAGCTTAGCGCTTGGACAGGGGGCCTGGGAGCTGTTTTTT
TRBJ1-6	.	TRBV27	once	CASSLEYNSPLHF	TGTGCCAGCAGTTTAGAGTATAATTCACCCCTCCACTTT
TRBJ1-1	.	TRBV12-3/TRBV12-4	.	CASEPQASF	TGTGCCAGCGAGCCACAGGCGTCTTTT
TRBJ2-7	TRBD2	TRBV3-1/TRBV3-2	.	CASSPWARESYEQYF	TGTGCCAGCAGCCCCTGGGCGCGGGAGAGTTACGAGCAGTACTTC
TRBJ2-3	TRBD2	TRBV10-1	.	CASSESKGLVGLLTDTQYF	TGCGCCAGCAGTGAGTCGAAGGGACTAGTTGGTCTACTGACAGATACGCAGTATTTT
TRBJ2-7	TRBD2	TRBV10-3	.	CAISAVAGGSSYEQYF	TGTGCCATCAGTGCAGTAGCGGGCGGGTCCTCCTACGAGCAGTACTTC
TRBJ2-5	TRBD1	TRBV30	.	CAWSVGWGQYQETQYF	TGTGCCTGGAGTGTTGGTTGGGGACAGTACCAAGAGACCCAGTACTTC
TRBJ1-1	.	TRBV6-2/TRBV6-3	.	CASSYKVQGPTEAFF	TGTGCCAGCAGTTACAAGGTTCAGGGTCCCACTGAAGCTTTCTTT
TRBJ2-1	TRBD2	TRBV7-7	.	CASSLCFLASGRASYNEQFF	TGTGCTAGCAGCTTATGTTTCCTCGCTAGCGGGAGGGCCTCCTACAATGAGCAGTTCTTC
TRBJ1-1	.	TRBV3-1/TRBV3-2	.	CASSQARQGLNTEAFF	TGTGCCAGCAGCCAAGCCAGGCAGGGGTTGAACACTGAAGCTTTCTTT
TRBJ2-7	.	TRBV4-2	.	CASSQDRTRGPGYEQYF	TGTGCCAGCAGCCAAGATCGTACGCGGGGTCCGGGCTACGAGCAGTACTTC
TRBJ2-1	.	TRBV11-2	.	CASSSGTNSYNEQFF	TGTGCCAGCAGCTCCGGGACAAACTCCTACAATGAGCAGTTCTTC
TRBJ2-3	TRBD2	TRBV19	.	CASSTLGLAVTDTQYF	TGTGCCAGTAGTACCTTGGGACTAGCGGTCACAGATACGCAGTATTTT
TRBJ2-5	.	TRBV5-4	few	CAIKTRGQETQYF	TGTGCCATCAAAACCCGGGGCCAAGAGACCCAGTACTTC
TRBJ2-7	TRBD2	TRBV20-1	.	CSASPGLAGEFAYEQYF	TGCAGTGCAAGTCCGGGACTAGCGGGAGAGTTCGCCTACGAGCAGTACTTC
TRBJ2-3	TRBD2	TRBV5-1	.	CASSPKREGLGTDTQYF	TGCGCCAGCAGCCCAAAGCGGGAGGGCCTAGGGACAGATACGCAGTATTTT
TRBJ1-1	TRBD1	TRBV27	.	CASRTGQSNTEAFF	TGTGCCAGCAGAACGGGACAGTCGAACACTGAAGCTTTCTTT
TRBJ1-6	.	TRBV9	.	CASSPRGTESSPLHF	TGTGCCAGCAGCCCCCGGGGGACGGAAAGTTCACCCCTCCACTTT
TRBJ2-7	TRBD1	TRBV29-1	.	CSVEGQGAYEQYF	TGCAGCGTTGAGGGCCAGGGGGCCTACGAGCAGTACTTC
TRBJ1-1	.	TRBV4-1	.	CASSQNHLRGNTEAFF	TGCGCCAGCAGCCAAAACCACCTCCGGGGGAACACTGAAGCTTTCTTT
TRBJ2-5	.	TRBV13	.	CASSARGVSPETQYF	TGTGCCAGCAGCGCGCGCGGAGTCTCGCCGGAGACCCAGTACTTC
TRBJ2-2	TRBD2	TRBV9	.	CASSGGTSGGELFF	TGTGCCAGCAGCGGGGGGACTAGTGGAGGGGAGCTGTTTTTT
TRBJ1-2	TRBD1	TRBV11-2	.	CASSLAAPGQGRPNYGYTF	TGTGCCAGCAGCTTAGCGGCCCCGGGACAGGGACGACCCAACTATGGCTACACCTTC
TRBJ2-7	TRBD1	TRBV5-1	.	CASSWTGGEQYF	TGCGCCAGCAGTTGGACAGGGGGGGAGCAGTACTTC
TRBJ2-7	TRBD1	TRBV28	once	CASSFPEQGVSAHEQYF	TGTGCCAGCAGTTTCCCCGAGCAGGGGGTGTCGGCCCACGAGCAGTACTTC
TRBJ2-3	.	TRBV30	.	CAWSVQWPRTDTQYF	TGTGCCTGGAGTGTACAGTGGCCCCGCACAGATACGCAGTATTTT
TRBJ1-3	.	TRBV6-5	.	CASTNRPGNTIYF	TGTGCCAGCACCAACAGGCCTGGAAACACCATATATTTT
TRBJ1-5	.	TRBV7-9	.	CASSLGEQPQHF	TGTGCCAGCAGCTTAGGTGAGCAGCCCCAGCATTTT
TRBJ2-4	.	TRBV2	.	CASSDRASTIQYF	TGTGCCAGCAGTGACAGGGCGAGTACCATTCAGTACTTC
TRBJ1-5	TRBD1	TRBV29-1	.	CSVRDSNSNQPQHF	TGCAGCGTTCGGGACAGTAATAGCAATCAGCCCCAGCATTTT